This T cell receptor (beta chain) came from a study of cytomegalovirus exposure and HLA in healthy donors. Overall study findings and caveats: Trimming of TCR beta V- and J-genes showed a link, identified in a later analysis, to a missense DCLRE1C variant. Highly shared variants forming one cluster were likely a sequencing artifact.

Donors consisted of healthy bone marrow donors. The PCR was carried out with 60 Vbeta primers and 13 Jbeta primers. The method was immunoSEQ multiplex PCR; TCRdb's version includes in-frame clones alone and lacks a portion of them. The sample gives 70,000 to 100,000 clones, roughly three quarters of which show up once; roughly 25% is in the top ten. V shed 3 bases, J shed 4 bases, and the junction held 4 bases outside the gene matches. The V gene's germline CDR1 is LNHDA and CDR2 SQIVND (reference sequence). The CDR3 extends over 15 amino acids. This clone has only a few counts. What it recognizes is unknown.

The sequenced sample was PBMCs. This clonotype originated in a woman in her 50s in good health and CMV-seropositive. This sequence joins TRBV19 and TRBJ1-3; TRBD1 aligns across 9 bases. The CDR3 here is CASSIRTGAGNTIYF. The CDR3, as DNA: TGTGCCAGTAGTATCCGGACAGGGGCCGGAAACACCATATATTTT.